These 32 T cell receptor beta chains were all obtained from the same sample, sequenced in a study of control samples from healthy donors and cancer patients. TCRdb's table, derived via immunoSEQ multiplex PCR, lists solely in-frame clones and lacks some. The data show some 100,000 clones, roughly 92% seen once. What was sequenced was blood. The receptors were sampled from a human donor in good health. The donor label of this sample is uncertain.

The chain recombines TRBV3-1 (or the pseudogene TRBV3-2) with TRBJ2-2, with 9 positions matching TRBD2. V lost 3 bases to trimming and J lost 5 bases; unmatched junction nucleotides: 7. Germline lookup yields CDR1 LGHDT and CDR2 YNNKEL (reference sequence). The CDR3 contains 16 residues. CDR3 region: CASSHSGGPQTGELFF. The CDR3, as DNA: TGTGCCAGCAGCCATAGCGGGGGACCTCAGACCGGGGAGCTGTTTTTT.

CDR3 amino acids: CASSQDSSYNEQFF. CDR3 DNA: TGCGCCAGCAGCCAGGACAGCTCCTACAATGAGCAGTTCTTC. The rearrangement joins TRBV4-1 to TRBJ2-1; the D gene is possibly TRBD1 (6 bases). The CDR3 consists of 14 residues. V lost 3 bases to trimming and J lost 0 bases, with 6 bases between them. Germline loops: CDR1 MGHRA, CDR2 YSYEKL.

This chain joins TRBV15 and TRBJ1-2; D is ambiguous. The CDR3 length is 15 residues. Germline V gene data show CDR1 as LNHNV and CDR2 as YYDKDF (reference sequence). V gave up 1 base and J gave up 4 bases, with 13 bases separating them. This CDR3 reads CATSRAQDGSYGYTF. In DNA, the CDR3 is TGTGCCACCAGCAGAGCCCAGGACGGCTCCTATGGCTACACCTTC.

The CDR3 DNA sequence: TGTGCCTGGGGGGGACAGCCCGGTGAAGCTTTCTTT. Protein product: CAWGGQPGEAFF. J is TRBJ1-1 and V is TRBV30; TRBD1 matches 7 bases. The germline CDR1 and CDR2 sequences are GTSNPN and SVGIG (reference sequence). This CDR3 contains 12 residues. J gave up 7 bases and V 5 bases, and 7 bases lay outside the gene matches.

The CDR3 DNA is TGTGCCAGCAGCCCCCCCAGGGGGCGAAGCTATGGCTACACCTTC. Amino acid sequence: CASSPPRGRSYGYTF. The chain employs TRBV7-3 and TRBJ1-2, with 8 bases matching TRBD1. The germline V gene encodes CDR1 SGHTA and CDR2 FQGTGA. With 5 bases clipped from V and 4 bases from J, the junction kept 9 bases outside the gene matches. This CDR3 contains 15 residues.

This chain links TRBV27 with TRBJ1-1, with D possibly TRBD1 on 5 matching bases. Trimming removed 0 bases from V and 6 bases from J, with 17 bases in between. The CDR3 is 16 amino acids. Germline values: CDR1 MNHEY, CDR2 SMNVEV (reference sequence). CDR3 nucleotides: TGTGCCAGCAGTTTATCCCTCCGGGGAAAAGGGGCTGAAGCTTTCTTT. It is translated as CASSLSLRGKGAEAFF.

V gene TRBV24-1 combines with J gene TRBJ1-2; no definite D call. V was trimmed by 3 bases and J by 8 bases, leaving 6 bases between them. CDR3 size: 11 residues. Germline-derived CDR1 and CDR2 are KGHDR and SFDVKD. The CDR3 loop reads CATSDVGGYTF. The CDR3 bases are TGTGCCACCAGTGATGTGGGAGGCTACACCTTC.

The chain joins TRBV5-1 to TRBJ1-2, with D uncertain. Deletions cut 4 bases from V and 3 bases from J, with 10 bases between. Per the germline V gene, CDR1 is SGHRS and CDR2 is YFSETQ. The CDR3 is 13 amino acids. The CDR3 reads CASSPFGDYGYTF. CDR3 DNA sequence: TGCGCCAGCAGCCCGTTCGGGGACTATGGCTACACCTTC.

This clone was counted once. V is TRBV6-5 and J is TRBJ1-1; D call uncertain. Looked up from germline, CDR1 is MNHEY and CDR2 is SVGAGI. The CDR3 covers 11 residues. V shed 7 bases and J shed 4 bases, with 7 bases lying between them. This chain's CDR3 is CASKTSTEAFF. As DNA, the CDR3 is TGTGCCAGCAAGACAAGCACTGAAGCTTTCTTT.

The chain links TRBV5-1 to TRBJ2-3; TRBD1 agrees at 7 bases. V lost 4 bases and J lost 5; bases outside the gene matches: 7. The germline CDR1 and CDR2 sequences are SGHRS and YFSETQ. This CDR3 is built from 14 residues. The CDR3 spells CASSLGQSLDTQYF. For the CDR3, the DNA is TGCGCCAGCAGCCTGGGACAGTCCCTAGATACGCAGTATTTT.

The V and J genes are TRBV14 and TRBJ1-6, with 8 positions matching TRBD1. Germline values: CDR1 SGHDN, CDR2 FVKESK. The length of the CDR3 is 15 residues. J gave up 7 bases and V 1 base, and 3 bases lay outside the gene matches. In nucleotides, the CDR3 is TGTGCCAGCAGCCAAGGCCAGGGGGCGAATTCACCCCTCCACTTT. Translated: CASSQGQGANSPLHF.

This rearrangement joins TRBV6-5 to TRBJ1-4; D is ambiguous. Germline values: CDR1 MNHEY, CDR2 SVGAGI. The CDR3 is 15 residues long. Trimming pared 0 bases from V and 5 bases from J, leaving 10 bases between. The CDR3 loop is CASSYSGRENEKLFF. The CDR3 DNA sequence: TGTGCCAGCAGTTACTCTGGCAGAGAAAATGAAAAACTGTTTTTT.

CDR3 sequence (DNA): TGTGCCAGCAGCTGGGACAAAAACTATGGCTACACCTTC. Its protein is CASSWDKNYGYTF. This chain connects TRBV7-3 to TRBJ1-2; the D gene is possibly TRBD1 (6 bases). This CDR3 has 13 amino acids. Germline V lookup: CDR1 SGHTA, CDR2 FQGTGA. The V end lost 4 bases, the J end lost 2 bases, and 8 bases lay between the germline ends.

V gene TRBV5-1 combines with J gene TRBJ2-2; 12 nucleotides agree with TRBD2. The CDR3 has 15 residues. The V gene end was trimmed by 5 bases and the J gene end by 1 base; junction bases not matched to a gene: 0. Germline V gene sequence: CDR1 SGHRS, CDR2 YFSETQ. CDR3 loop: CASRLAGGNTGELFF. The CDR3 bases are TGCGCCAGCAGACTAGCGGGGGGGAACACCGGGGAGCTGTTTTTT. The whole variable domain, remainder taken from reference TRBV5-1 and TRBJ2-2, is KAGVTQTPRYLIKTRGQQVTLSCSPISGHRSVSWYQQTPGQGLQFLFEYFSETQRNKGNFPGRFSGRQFSNSRSEMNVSTLELGDSALYLCASRLAGGNTGELFFGEGSRLTVL.

This clone is a singleton in its sample. J is TRBJ1-5 and V is TRBV19, with no clear D. The CDR3 extends over 14 amino acids. Trimming left V 2 bases short and J 3 bases short, with 8 bases between. In germline, CDR1 is LNHDA, CDR2 SQIVND (reference sequence). The CDR3 DNA sequence: TGTGCCAGTAGTATAAATGGGGACAATCAGCCCCAGCATTTT. Protein product: CASSINGDNQPQHF.

The gene calls are TRBV12-5 and TRBJ2-4, with a weak D call TRBD1 (5 bases). The V end was cut by 3 bases, the J end by 0 bases, with 12 bases between. Germline V lookup: CDR1 LGHNT, CDR2 FRNRAP. This CDR3 comprises 16 residues. Written as DNA, the CDR3 is TGTGCTAGTGGTTTCGGACACCTAGTAGCCAAAAACATTCAGTACTTC. As protein: CASGFGHLVAKNIQYF.

The V gene is TRBV19, the J gene TRBJ2-7; 8 nucleotides match TRBD1. Trimming took 0 bases from V and 3 from J; bases not matched to a gene: 4. The CDR3 runs to 15 residues. Germline V gene data show CDR1 as LNHDA and CDR2 as SQIVND (reference sequence). The CDR3 is CASSIDPGQDYEQYF. The CDR3 coding sequence is TGTGCCAGTAGTATAGACCCGGGACAGGACTACGAGCAGTACTTC.

The rearrangement joins TRBV19 to TRBJ2-7; TRBD2 might be the D (6 bases). The CDR3 is 12 residues long. Germline values: CDR1 LNHDA, CDR2 SQIVND (reference sequence). V dropped 8 bases and J dropped 3 bases, with 11 bases sitting between them. CDR3 amino acids: CASGSGYYEQYF. The CDR3 nucleotides read TGTGCCAGTGGTAGCGGTTACTACGAGCAGTACTTC.

The V gene is TRBV28, the J gene TRBJ1-5; possibly TRBD1 for D (5 bases). Germline CDR1 and CDR2: MDHEN and SYDVKM. The CDR3 runs to 15 residues. The V end was cut by 3 bases, the J end by 5 bases, with 14 bases between. The CDR3 region is CASSFRGITHQPQHF. The CDR3 DNA reads as TGTGCCAGCAGTTTTCGGGGCATAACGCATCAGCCCCAGCATTTT. Full variable domain (remainder filled in from reference TRBV28 and TRBJ1-5): DVKVTQSSRYLVKRTGEKVFLECVQDMDHENMFWYRQDPGLGLRLIYFSYDVKMKEKGDIPEGYSVSREKKERFSLILESASTNQTSMYLCASSFRGITHQPQHFGDGTRLSIL.

The chain links TRBV12-3 or TRBV12-4 to TRBJ2-3, with D uncertain. Trimming stripped 1 base from V and 6 bases from J, with 5 bases between. The CDR3 is 12 residues long. The CDR3 bases are TGTGCCAGCAGTTTAGGTGTGGATACGCAGTATTTT. Encoded protein: CASSLGVDTQYF.

CDR3 coding DNA: TGTGCCAGCTCACCACTCGATGAGCAGTTCTTC. Translation: CASSPLDEQFF. V gene TRBV18 combines with J gene TRBJ2-1; D is ambiguous. CDR1 is KGHSH, CDR2 LQKENI, per germline. Trimming removed 1 base from V and 8 bases from J, with 3 bases in between. The CDR3 length is 11 residues.

The gene calls are TRBV21-1 and TRBJ2-5. TRBV21-1 is a pseudogene. The CDR3 has 15 amino acids. The CDR3 coding sequence is TGTGCCAGCAGCAAAGATGACCGTACCCAAGAGACCCAGTACTTC. Translation gives CASSKDDRTQETQYF.

V is TRBV28 and J is TRBJ2-3; the D is unclear. CDR3 length: 13 amino acids. The V end lost 7 bases, the J end lost 6 bases, and 14 bases lay between the germline ends. The germline V gene has CDR1 MDHEN and CDR2 SYDVKM. The CDR3 reads CASKDDRLDTQYF. The CDR3 DNA sequence: TGTGCCAGCAAGGATGATAGGTTGGATACGCAGTATTTT.

This chain uses TRBV19 with TRBJ2-3, with D perhaps matching TRBD1 or TRBD2 (5 bases each). The V and J ends lost 5 bases and 3 bases respectively, with 12 bases between them. The V gene's germline CDR1 is LNHDA and CDR2 SQIVND (reference sequence). The CDR3 sequence is 14 residues long. CDR3 nucleotide sequence: TGTGCCAGTAGTGCCGGGGCTCCTACAGATACGCAGTATTTT. Translated, it gives CASSAGAPTDTQYF.

The chain recombines TRBV6-5 with TRBJ2-3, with TRBD2 identical over 7 bases. The J segment lost 5 bases and the V segment lost 8 bases, leaving 4 bases of the junction unmatched. The CDR3 totals 12 residues. The germline V gene encodes CDR1 MNHEY and CDR2 SVGAGI. CDR3 nucleotide sequence: TGTGCCAGCCAGAGCGGGATAGATACGCAGTATTTT. It encodes CASQSGIDTQYF.

This clone was recorded only once. The chain joins TRBV27 to TRBJ2-3; no reliable D call. The CDR3 length is 12 residues. The germline V gene encodes CDR1 MNHEY and CDR2 SMNVEV (reference sequence). V dropped 6 bases and J dropped 7 bases, with 11 bases sitting between them. DNA of the CDR3: TGTGCCAGCAGCGGAGCTGGCTATACGCAGTATTTT. Protein product: CASSGAGYTQYF.

V usage is TRBV27 and J usage is TRBJ1-2; D is possibly TRBD1 (6 bases). With 6 bases removed from V and 4 bases from J, the gap between germline ends came to 15 bases. In germline, CDR1 is MNHEY, CDR2 SMNVEV (reference sequence). The CDR3 is 14 amino acids. The CDR3 region has the DNA TGTGCCAGCAGCTGGCAGGGGCCCGGCTATGGCTACACCTTC. The encoded protein is CASSWQGPGYGYTF.

The chain joins TRBV25-1 to TRBJ1-4; D is uncertain. V lost 0 bases and J lost 3, with 8 bases in between. CDR1 is MGHDK, CDR2 SYGVNS, per germline. The CDR3 length is 15 residues. The CDR3 loop reads CASSEYGVPNEKLFF. The DNA for the CDR3 is TGTGCCAGCAGTGAATACGGGGTGCCTAATGAAAAACTGTTTTTT.

This chain uses TRBV19 with TRBJ1-6; 8 positions match TRBD1. CDR1 LNHDA and CDR2 SQIVND come from the germline V gene (reference sequence). The CDR3 loop spans 15 amino acids. V lost 6 bases to trimming and J lost 4 bases; unmatched junction nucleotides: 5. CDR3: CASSRQGIYNSPLHF. The DNA for the CDR3 is TGTGCCAGTAGCCGACAGGGGATTTATAATTCACCCCTCCACTTT.

The chain is built from TRBV10-2 and TRBJ2-3; 10 bases line up with TRBD2. Germline V gene sequence: CDR1 WSHSY, CDR2 SAAADI. CDR3 length equals 15 residues. J was trimmed by 0 bases and V by 7 bases; bases with no gene match: 4. This CDR3 is CASTRGLASTDTQYF. DNA of the CDR3: TGCGCCAGCACCAGGGGACTAGCGAGCACAGATACGCAGTATTTT.

The chain combines TRBV28 with TRBJ1-2; D perhaps matches TRBD1 (6 bases). Germline CDR1 is MDHEN and CDR2 is SYDVKM. The CDR3 has 13 amino acids. Between the trimmed V and J ends, which lost 6 bases and 2 bases, there was a span of 10 bases. The CDR3 nucleotides read TGTGCCAGCAGGAAGGGGGGAAACTATGGCTACACCTTC. This encodes CASRKGGNYGYTF.

The chain is built from TRBV5-3 and TRBJ2-3; no firm D call. TRBV5-3 is an ORF; its function is uncertain. The CDR3 consists of 14 residues. V gave up 4 bases and J gave up 6 bases, with 15 bases separating them. The CDR3 region is CARSNPGNTDTQYF. The CDR3 nucleotides are TGTGCCAGAAGCAATCCAGGAAACACGGATACGCAGTATTTT.